These T cell receptor beta chains were read from a single sample in a study of cytomegalovirus exposure and HLA in healthy donors. Profiling relied on immunoSEQ multiplex PCR, and the TCRdb table lists in-frame clones only, not all of them. The profile shows 150,000 to 200,000 clones, around four fifths of them singletons. The sequenced sample consisted of PBMCs. The source is a man in his fifties in good health and CMV-seropositive. Each CDR3 is given with its conserved first and last residue. D genes are given only for firm matches. Clone size is shown for a subset of rows, as once, few, many or a class of expanded clone.

D	size	V	J	DNA	CDR3
TRBD2	-	TRBV5-1	TRBJ2-2	TGCGCCAGCAGCATGACTAGCGGGAGCGGGGAGCTGTTTTTT	CASSMTSGSGELFF
-	-	TRBV7-9	TRBJ2-5	TGTGCCAGCAGCTTAGACACGTACCAAGAGACCCAGTACTTC	CASSLDTYQETQYF
-	-	TRBV4-3	TRBJ2-3	TGCGCCAGCAGCCAGAACCCGGGTTCTACAGATACGCAGTATTTT	CASSQNPGSTDTQYF
TRBD1	-	TRBV28	TRBJ1-2	TGTGCCAGCAGTTCCCAATGGACAGGGAATGGCTACACCTTC	CASSSQWTGNGYTF
TRBD1	-	TRBV18	TRBJ1-1	TGTGCCAGCTCAAGGGAACTGACAGGGAGAAGTTGGACTGAAGCTTTCTTT	CASSRELTGRSWTEAFF
-	-	TRBV7-9	TRBJ1-4	TGTTCCAGCAGCAAAGGGACGGCGGGTAGTCAGGGGGAAAAACTGTTTTTT	CSSSKGTAGSQGEKLFF
-	-	TRBV7-9	TRBJ2-7	TGTGCCAGCAGCCCAGGGAAGGAGTCCCACCCATATCGCGAGCAGTACTTC	CASSPGKESHPYREQYF
TRBD2	-	TRBV5-1	TRBJ2-5	TGCGCCAGACACGGGACTACGTACCAAGAGACCCAGTACTTC	CARHGTTYQETQYF
TRBD2	once	TRBV7-2	TRBJ2-1	TGTGCCAGCAGCCGTAATGCTCAGCGGGGGGGATATGAGCAGTTCTTC	CASSRNAQRGGYEQFF
TRBD2	-	TRBV27	TRBJ2-3	TGTGCCAGCAATCTGGGCGGGAGGTCCCCAGATACGCAGTATTTT	CASNLGGRSPDTQYF
TRBD1	-	TRBV28	TRBJ1-5	TGTGCCAGCAGTCTTGACAGGGAGGATCAGCCCCAGCATTTT	CASSLDREDQPQHF
TRBD2	-	TRBV29-1	TRBJ2-1	TGCAGCGTTGAAAGGGGAGGGTGGTCCTACAATGAGCAGTTCTTC	CSVERGGWSYNEQFF
-	-	TRBV28	TRBJ1-2	TGTGCCACCTTGATGGGGGGGCGTAGGTATGGCTACACCTTC	CATLMGGRRYGYTF
TRBD2	-	TRBV28	TRBJ2-5	TGTGCCAGCAGTTCCCACCTAGCGGGAGGGAAAGAGACCCAGTACTTC	CASSSHLAGGKETQYF
-	once	TRBV5-6	TRBJ2-3	TGTGCCAGCAGCCCGTTTGGCAGGGGGGCAGATACGCAGTATTTT	CASSPFGRGADTQYF
-	-	TRBV6-5	TRBJ1-4	TGTGCCAGCAGTATATCCAGGGAGGGGGAAAAACTGTTTTTT	CASSISREGEKLFF
TRBD2	-	TRBV27	TRBJ2-7	TGTGCCAGCAGTTTACGGCCTAGCGGGGGTCACAGCTCCTACGAGCAGTACTTC	CASSLRPSGGHSSYEQYF
TRBD1	few	TRBV7-9	TRBJ2-1	TGTGCCAGCAGCTTAGCGGGGACAGCCTACAATGAGCAGTTCTTC	CASSLAGTAYNEQFF
-	-	TRBV29-1	TRBJ2-3	TGCAGCGTTGATATGGCCAGTAGCACAGATACGCAGTATTTT	CSVDMASSTDTQYF
TRBD1	-	TRBV5-8	TRBJ2-7	TGTGCCAGCAGCCGGGATTTGACAGGGGGTAACTACGAGCAGTACTTC	CASSRDLTGGNYEQYF
TRBD2	-	TRBV6-5	TRBJ2-2	TGTGCCAGCAGTTCCCTAGCGGGAGCCGGGGAGCTGTTTTTT	CASSSLAGAGELFF
-	-	TRBV2	TRBJ2-1	TGTGCCAGCAGTGAGTTTGCGGGGTCATACAATGAGCAGTTCTTC	CASSEFAGSYNEQFF
-	-	TRBV27	TRBJ1-2	TGTGCCAGCAGTTTGCGATCCAGGGACTATGGCTACACCTTC	CASSLRSRDYGYTF
TRBD2	-	TRBV10-3	TRBJ2-3	TGTGCCATCAGTGATGGGGCGGCAGGCGGGAGTGGTACGCAGTATTTT	CAISDGAAGGSGTQYF
-	-	TRBV19	TRBJ2-2	TGTGCCAGTAGTATAAACAGGGTGAACACCGGGGAGCTGTTTTTT	CASSINRVNTGELFF
TRBD1	once	TRBV27	TRBJ2-7	TGTGCCAGCAGTTTAAAAACAGGGGGAGTATCCTACGAGCAGTACTTC	CASSLKTGGVSYEQYF
-	-	TRBV9	TRBJ1-5	TGTGCCAGCAGCTCCGGGGGGGGTTCCAATCAGCCCCAGCATTTT	CASSSGGGSNQPQHF
TRBD1	few	TRBV30	TRBJ1-4	TGTGCCAGTACCAGGGGGCAGGAAAAACTGTTTTTT	CASTRGQEKLFF
-	-	TRBV4-3	TRBJ2-7	TGCGCCAGCAGCCAAGATCGGTATAGCGCTTACGAGCAGTACTTC	CASSQDRYSAYEQYF
TRBD1	-	TRBV28	TRBJ1-1	TGTGCCAGCAGTCCGGACAGGTACACTGAAGCTTTCTTT	CASSPDRYTEAFF
-	-	TRBV28	TRBJ1-6	TGTGCCAGCAGAAATTCAGCATCACAGATATATAATTCACCCCTCCACTTT	CASRNSASQIYNSPLHF
TRBD1	-	TRBV2	TRBJ1-6	TGTGCCAGCACCGGACAGGGGATGGGCTCACCCCTCCACTTT	CASTGQGMGSPLHF
-	-	TRBV6-6	TRBJ1-6	TGTGCCAGCACACCGGCAGGGAACACCTATAATTCACCCCTCCACTTT	CASTPAGNTYNSPLHF
TRBD1	-	TRBV10-3	TRBJ1-2	TGTGCCATCAGTGAGTCGAATCAGGGGGGCGCAGCCAACTATGGCTACACCTTC	CAISESNQGGAANYGYTF
TRBD1	few	TRBV30	TRBJ1-5	TGTGCCCACGGGACAGGTGGCCAGCCCCAGCATTTT	CAHGTGGQPQHF
-	-	TRBV9	TRBJ2-7	TGTGCCAGCAGCTTCGGGACGGGGGACGAGCAGTACTTC	CASSFGTGDEQYF
TRBD2	few	TRBV2	TRBJ2-5	TGTGCCAGCAGTGGGACTAGCGGGAGAGCTAGGCAAGAGACCCAGTACTTC	CASSGTSGRARQETQYF
-	few	TRBV29-1	TRBJ2-2	TGCAGCGTTGAAAGGGTAGGGGGCACCGGGGAGCTGTTTTTT	CSVERVGGTGELFF
TRBD2	-	TRBV27	TRBJ2-1	TGTGCCAGCAGTTACGGACTAGCAGACTACAATGAGCAGTTCTTC	CASSYGLADYNEQFF
TRBD2	-	TRBV6-6	TRBJ2-5	TGTGCCAGCAGTCTGGGGGGGAGTTGGGAGACCCAGTACTTC	CASSLGGSWETQYF
-	-	TRBV6-6	TRBJ1-1	TGTGCCAGCAGTGGGGGGGCGAACACTGAAGCTTTCTTT	CASSGGANTEAFF
TRBD1	-	TRBV18	TRBJ2-7	TGTGCCAGCTCACCACCATGGGACAGGAGGTCCCTGTACTTC	CASSPPWDRRSLYF
TRBD2	-	TRBV27	TRBJ2-3	TGTGCCAGCAGTCCGAGGACTAGCGGGAGGGTAGGAGATACGCAGTATTTT	CASSPRTSGRVGDTQYF
-	-	TRBV27	TRBJ2-7	TGTGCCAGCCGTAGCTCAGAGAGCTCCTACGAGCAGTACTTC	CASRSSESSYEQYF
TRBD2	-	TRBV27	TRBJ2-7	TGTGCCAGCAGTTCCCGGACTAGCGGGACCCCCTACGAGCAGTACTTC	CASSSRTSGTPYEQYF
-	once	TRBV4-3	TRBJ1-2	TGCGCCAGCAGCCGAACAGTGGACACCTATGGCTACACCTTC	CASSRTVDTYGYTF
TRBD2	-	TRBV18	TRBJ2-3	TGTGCCAGCTCACCCCTCGGGGGGATCACAGATACGCAGTATTTT	CASSPLGGITDTQYF
TRBD1	-	TRBV2	TRBJ2-5	TGTGCCAGCAGTGGGACAGGGGGGAATCAAGAGACCCAGTACTTC	CASSGTGGNQETQYF
-	-	TRBV4-3	TRBJ1-3	TGCGCCAGCAGCCAAGATCCCCAGGCAGCTTCTTTCTCTGGAAACACCATATATTTT	CASSQDPQAASFSGNTIYF
TRBD1	-	TRBV29-1	TRBJ2-7	TGCAGCGTGGCCGGGACAGGGGTTGGGTACGAGCAGTACTTC	CSVAGTGVGYEQYF
-	few	TRBV6-5	TRBJ1-1	TGTGCCAGCAGTTACACCGTTATTGGAGGGACTGAAGCTTTCTTT	CASSYTVIGGTEAFF
TRBD1	-	TRBV10-3	TRBJ2-5	TGTGCCATCCGGACAGGGGAAGAGACCCAGTACTTC	CAIRTGEETQYF
-	once	TRBV4-2	TRBJ2-2	TGTGCCAGCAGCCCCAGAGGAGGGAACACCGGGGAGCTGTTTTTT	CASSPRGGNTGELFF
TRBD2	-	TRBV28	TRBJ2-1	TGTGCCAGCTCAATCTCGACTAGCGGGGGGGCCGGGGCCTACAATGAGCAGTTCTTC	CASSISTSGGAGAYNEQFF
TRBD1	-	TRBV29-1	TRBJ2-5	TGCAGCGTCTCCCGGACAGGGGAGGAGACCCAGTACTTC	CSVSRTGEETQYF
TRBD1	-	TRBV7-9	TRBJ1-4	TGTGCCAGCGGGCCCCGCCGGGACAGGGGAGGAAAAACTAATGAAAAACTGTTTTTT	CASGPRRDRGGKTNEKLFF
-	-	TRBV18	TRBJ2-7	TGTGCCAGCTCACCCCCGGGAGATCTCGGGGAGCAGTACTTC	CASSPPGDLGEQYF